This T cell receptor beta chain was profiled in a study of read filtering for tumor transcriptome and immune sequencing. The CDR3 extends over 11 amino acids. Trimming removed 7 bases from V and 6 bases from J, with 12 bases in between. Germline assignment: CDR1 SQVTM and CDR2 ANQGSEA. Molecular barcoded adaptors covering alpha/delta and beta/gamma chains were used on 400 ng RNA. A single record per CDR3 protein comes from TCRdb applying MiXCR to the reads. The data show approximately 37,000 distinct CDR3 sequences, 14% seen once. In this sample, this clonotype turned up many times. The chain links TRBV29-1 to TRBJ1-1, with D maybe TRBD1 (5 bases). The TCR comes from a donor aged 40 or over with multiple myeloma. Material: a population of CD138-negative cells sorted from bone marrow. The CDR3 reads CSGKRGPEAFF. Here the CDR3 DNA reads TGCAGCGGTAAAAGGGGCCCTGAAGCTTTCTTT.